These 15 T cell receptor beta chains were all obtained from the same sample, sequenced in a study of blood T cell repertoires in COVID-19 (dated by TCRdb to the early 2020s). To prepare the library, the immunoSEQ multiplex PCR assay was applied. TCRdb re-hosts the immuneACCESS table, in-frame sequences only. Its copies lack some clones; in the studies checked, an unresolved V gene accounts for under half of them, and the cause for the rest is not known. For this sample the table gives about 100,000 clones, of which about four fifths were detected only once. Approximately 3.4% of the sample belongs to the ten largest clones. Sequenced: peripheral blood. The receptors were gathered from a woman aged 80 or older with active or convalescent COVID-19.

The chain is built from TRBV28 and TRBJ2-1, with D perhaps TRBD1 (6 bases). The V end lost 1 base, the J end lost 10 bases, and 17 bases lay between the germline ends. CDR3 length: 15 amino acids. Germline-derived CDR1 and CDR2 are MDHEN and SYDVKM. The CDR3 sequence is CASSLYPVTGTEQFF. The CDR3 bases are TGTGCCAGCAGTTTATACCCCGTCACCGGGACAGAGCAGTTCTTC.

This clone appeared a single time. The rearrangement joins TRBV29-1 to TRBJ1-4; 7 bases map to TRBD1. Germline CDR1 is SQVTM and CDR2 is ANQGSEA. With V trimmed by 4 bases and J by 4 bases, 6 bases remained unmatched. The CDR3 is 14 residues long. The CDR3 spells CSVVKGQNNEKLFF. As DNA, the CDR3 is TGCAGCGTTGTGAAGGGACAGAATAATGAAAAACTGTTTTTT.

The chain combines TRBV4-2 with TRBJ2-3; possible D gene TRBD2, 5 bases. This CDR3 contains 15 residues. The germline V gene has CDR1 LGHNA and CDR2 YNFKEQ. V was trimmed by 4 bases and J by 2 bases, leaving 13 bases between them. Written as DNA, the CDR3 is TGTGCCAGCAGCCCTCACCCCGGGGACACAGATACGCAGTATTTT. It specifies CASSPHPGDTDTQYF.

CDR3 nucleotides: TGTGCCTGGAGTGTATCTCGCCCTGCAGGTGAAAAACTGTTTTTT. Amino acids: CAWSVSRPAGEKLFF. This chain joins TRBV30 and TRBJ1-4; no clear D. CDR1 and CDR2 (germline): GTSNPN, SVGIG (reference sequence). V lost 0 bases, J lost 7 bases, and 15 bases lay in between. CDR3 length: 15 residues. The whole variable domain, remainder taken from reference TRBV30 and TRBJ1-4, is SQTIHQWPATLVQPVGSPLSLECTVEGTSNPNLYWYRQAAGRGLQLLFYSVGIGQISSEVPQNLSASRPQDRQFILSSKKLLLSDSGFYLCAWSVSRPAGEKLFFGSGTQLSVL.

This chain joins TRBV6-5 and TRBJ1-3; weak D call: TRBD1 (6 bases). The germline V gene has CDR1 MNHEY and CDR2 SVGAGI. The ends were cut back, 10 bases at V and 0 bases at J, with 16 bases in the middle. The CDR3 consists of 15 residues. CDR3 DNA sequence: TGTGCCACTAGACGGGGAGGGGGCTCTGGAAACACCATATATTTT. It specifies CATRRGGGSGNTIYF.

The rearrangement links TRBV12-3 or TRBV12-4 to TRBJ2-7; D is undetermined. Trimming shortened V by 6 bases and J by 5 bases, and 8 bases separated the two germline ends. The CDR3 consists of 11 residues. CDR3 sequence (DNA): TGTGCCAGCAGGACACGACACGAGCAGTACTTC. Protein sequence: CASRTRHEQYF.

The V call is TRBV18, the J call TRBJ1-4; TRBD1 matches at 7 bases. Germline loops: CDR1 KGHSH, CDR2 LQKENI. V lost 3 bases to trimming and J lost 5 bases; unmatched junction nucleotides: 6. CDR3 length: 15 amino acids. CDR3 in amino acids: CASSPLTGVNEKLFF. CDR3 bases: TGTGCCAGCTCACCCTTAACAGGGGTAAATGAAAAACTGTTTTTT.

V is TRBV28 and J is TRBJ1-2; a possible D gene is TRBD1 (6 bases). Germline V lookup: CDR1 MDHEN, CDR2 SYDVKM. Trimming pared 4 bases from V and 3 bases from J, leaving 21 bases between. There are 17 residues in the CDR3. CDR3 region: CASSSNLGQSLDYGYTF. Here the CDR3 DNA reads TGTGCCAGCAGTTCAAATCTAGGACAGTCATTAGACTATGGCTACACCTTC.

This chain connects TRBV28 to TRBJ2-7, with TRBD2 matching over 7 bases. Germline trimming cut 10 bases from V and 6 bases from J; bases unmatched to any gene: 9. The CDR3 is made up of 12 amino acids. Germline V lookup: CDR1 MDHEN, CDR2 SYDVKM. CDR3 region: CATWGGLAEQYF. CDR3 DNA: TGTGCCACCTGGGGGGGGTTGGCCGAGCAGTACTTC.

The chain recombines TRBV29-1 with TRBJ1-1, with a weak D call TRBD1 (6 bases). The CDR3 spans 15 residues. Germline V gene data show CDR1 as SQVTM and CDR2 as ANQGSEA. V was shortened by 7 bases and J by 0 bases, with 18 bases between the two germline ends. The CDR3 DNA sequence: TGCAGCGCCGAGAATGACAGGCTAATGAACACTGAAGCTTTCTTT. It yields the protein CSAENDRLMNTEAFF.

V and J are TRBV6-5 and TRBJ1-6; TRBD1 agrees at 7 bases. This CDR3 comprises 13 residues. Germline V gives CDR1 MNHEY, CDR2 SVGAGI. V lost 5 bases to trimming and J lost 12 bases; unmatched junction nucleotides: 7. For the CDR3, the DNA is TGTGCCAGCAGTCCCGGGACAGAGGGACCCCTCCACTTT. Translation: CASSPGTEGPLHF.

The chain has TRBV5-4 and TRBJ2-1; 12 nucleotides line up with TRBD1. V shed 3 bases, J shed 9 bases, and the junction held 13 bases outside the gene matches. The CDR3 runs 17 residues. CDR1 is SGHNT and CDR2 is YYREEE in the germline V gene (reference sequence). In DNA form, the CDR3 reads TGTGCCAGCAGCTACCCGGGACAGGGGGCCATATCCAGTGAGCAGTTCTTC. The encoded protein is CASSYPGQGAISSEQFF.

The CDR3 region has the DNA TGTGCCACCAGCAGAGGACAGGGAAACCAAGAGACCCAGTACTTC. Its translation: CATSRGQGNQETQYF. The chain links TRBV15 to TRBJ2-5; 7 nucleotides match TRBD1. CDR1 and CDR2 (germline): LNHNV, YYDKDF (reference sequence). Germline trimming cut 1 base from V and 0 bases from J; bases unmatched to any gene: 2. The CDR3 is made up of 15 amino acids.

The chain has TRBV10-3 and TRBJ1-5, with 9 bases that match TRBD1. The CDR3 is made up of 16 amino acids. The germline V gene has CDR1 ENHRY and CDR2 SYGVKD. V gave up 3 bases and J gave up 6 bases; unmatched junction bases: 9. CDR3: CAISDPRDRVSQPQHF. The CDR3 coding sequence is TGTGCCATCAGTGACCCCCGGGACAGGGTTAGTCAGCCCCAGCATTTT.

This sequence joins TRBV9 and TRBJ2-1, with D perhaps matching TRBD2 (6 bases). The germline V gene encodes CDR1 SGDLS and CDR2 YYNGEE. This CDR3 has 14 amino acids. Trimming took 4 bases from V and 10 from J, leaving 18 bases between them. CDR3 region: CASSPRGGAHEQFF. The DNA of the CDR3 is TGTGCCAGCAGCCCTCGAGGAGGGGCGCACGAGCAGTTCTTC.